Listed here are 2 T cell receptor beta chains from one sample, sequenced in a study of control samples from healthy donors and cancer patients. Here immunoSEQ multiplex PCR was the method, and the copy in TCRdb shows in-frame clones only, minus some. The table shows fewer than 200,000 clones, with approximately 92% occurring only once. The sequencing sample was made of blood. The receptors were gathered from a man aged 25 to 40 in good health.

The chain is built from TRBV4-1 and TRBJ1-6, with a tentative D call TRBD1 (5 bases). Germline assignment: CDR1 MGHRA and CDR2 YSYEKL. The CDR3 runs to 16 residues. V dropped 3 bases and J dropped 4 bases, with 13 bases sitting between them. In nucleotides, the CDR3 is TGCGCCAGCAGCCAGGCGAGGGACGGATATAATTCACCCCTCCACTTT. As protein: CASSQARDGYNSPLHF.

This chain joins TRBV19 and TRBJ1-4; D is possibly TRBD1 (5 bases). Germline CDR1 is LNHDA and CDR2 is SQIVND (reference sequence). V was trimmed by 5 bases and J by 8 bases, leaving 18 bases between them. The CDR3 runs 15 residues. CDR3 region: CASSLRTPRGEKLFF. CDR3 in DNA: TGTGCCAGTAGTCTTAGGACACCGAGGGGCGAAAAACTGTTTTTT.